What follows describes a single T cell receptor (beta chain). There are 14 residues in the CDR3. V lost 3 bases and J lost 7, with 10 bases in between. Germline-derived CDR1 and CDR2 are SEHNR and FQNEAQ (reference sequence). The sample belongs to a study of blood T cell repertoires in COVID-19. At the level of the study: From T cells, B-cell-depleted T cells, or PBMCs came the material, which was cDNA or gDNA.

Here immunoSEQ multiplex PCR was the method, and the copy in TCRdb shows in-frame clones only, minus some. The table has approximately 45,000 clones, 90% seen once; the top ten hold less than 6.5%. The chain employs TRBV7-9 and TRBJ1-6; D not certain. This sequence originates from a man in his 70s with acute or convalescent COVID-19. What was sequenced was peripheral blood. CDR3 in DNA: TGTGCCAGCAGCTTTAGCGAGATAAATTCACCCCTCCACTTT. Encoded protein: CASSFSEINSPLHF.